A single sample is the source of the 26 T cell receptor beta chains below, sequenced in a study of cytomegalovirus exposure and HLA in healthy donors. It was with 60 Vbeta and 13 Jbeta primers that the PCR ran. This table comes from immunoSEQ multiplex PCR, and its TCRdb copy is limited to in-frame clones, with some not included. Here the sample table reports 130,000 or so clones. Sample: PBMCs. These receptors were taken from a woman between 18 and 30 years old in good health and CMV-seronegative.

This chain joins TRBV30 and TRBJ2-3; 12 bases map to TRBD2. The ends lost 5 bases at V and 2 bases at J; junction bases unmatched: 11. The germline V gene has CDR1 GTSNPN and CDR2 SVGIG (reference sequence). The CDR3 contains 17 residues. The DNA for the CDR3 is TGTGCCTGGTATGGACTAGCGGGACACTCCAACACAGATACGCAGTATTTT. Its protein is CAWYGLAGHSNTDTQYF.

The chain couples TRBV9 to TRBJ2-7; 11 nucleotides align to TRBD2. This CDR3 contains 16 residues. Per the germline V gene, CDR1 is SGDLS and CDR2 is YYNGEE. J was trimmed by 1 base and V by 2 bases; bases with no gene match: 5. This chain's CDR3 is CASSVLAGGQSYEQYV. In DNA, the CDR3 is TGTGCCAGCAGCGTTCTAGCGGGAGGACAGTCCTACGAGCAGTACGTC.

V and J are TRBV10-3 and TRBJ2-3; weak D call: TRBD2 (5 bases). V was clipped by 0 bases and J by 6 bases, with 13 bases between them. The CDR3 loop spans 15 amino acids. Per the germline V gene, CDR1 is ENHRY and CDR2 is SYGVKD. CDR3 amino acids: CAISESADLGDTQYF. The CDR3 nucleotides read TGTGCCATCAGTGAGTCAGCGGACCTCGGGGATACGCAGTATTTT.

The rearrangement joins TRBV11-2 to TRBJ2-1; D perhaps matches TRBD2 (6 bases). Germline CDR1 is SGHAT and CDR2 is FQNNGV. This CDR3 spans 14 amino acids. Trimming took 5 bases from V and 2 from J, leaving 10 bases between them. The CDR3: CASSPGLTYNEQFF. The DNA of the CDR3 is TGTGCCAGCAGCCCTGGACTAACCTACAATGAGCAGTTCTTC. Using reference TRBV11-2 and TRBJ2-1 for the parts outside the CDR3, the full variable domain is EAGVAQSPRYKIIEKRQSVAFWCNPISGHATLYWYQQILGQGPKLLIQFQNNGVVDDSQLPKDRFSAERLKGVDSTLKIQPAKLEDSAVYLCASSPGLTYNEQFFGPGTRLTVL.

The rearrangement links TRBV5-1 to TRBJ2-3, with 7 bases aligning to TRBD1. The germline V gene encodes CDR1 SGHRS and CDR2 YFSETQ. J gave up 2 bases and V 0 bases, and 6 bases lay outside the gene matches. The CDR3 contains 16 residues. The chain's CDR3 is CASSLAGDSLTDTQYF. The DNA of the CDR3 is TGCGCCAGCAGCTTGGCTGGGGACAGTCTCACAGATACGCAGTATTTT.

This chain links TRBV12-5 with TRBJ2-5, with D maybe TRBD1 (5 bases). The V end was cut by 3 bases, the J end by 4 bases, with 12 bases between. CDR1 is LGHNT, CDR2 FRNRAP, per germline. The CDR3 runs 14 residues. CDR3 loop: CASGFGFQGETQYF. CDR3 nucleotides: TGTGCTAGTGGTTTCGGGTTCCAGGGAGAGACCCAGTACTTC.

CDR3 in amino acids: CASRAGGSTHNEQFF. The CDR3 nucleotides are TGTGCCAGCAGGGCTGGCGGGAGTACCCACAATGAGCAGTTCTTC. The chain has TRBV2 and TRBJ2-1; TRBD2 aligns across 7 bases. J gave up 5 bases and V 6 bases, and 10 bases lay outside the gene matches. This CDR3 comprises 15 residues. Germline V lookup: CDR1 SNHLY, CDR2 FYNNEI. The whole variable domain, filled in from reference TRBV2 and TRBJ2-1, reads EPEVTQTPSHQVTQMGQEVILRCVPISNHLYFYWYRQILGQKVEFLVSFYNNEISEKSEIFDDQFSVERPDGSNFTLKIRSTKLEDSAMYFCASRAGGSTHNEQFFGPGTRLTVL.

The V call is TRBV27, the J call TRBJ2-4, with no clear D. V lost 4 bases and J lost 0, with 22 bases in between. Germline CDR1 MNHEY, CDR2 SMNVEV (reference sequence). The CDR3 is 19 residues long. As DNA, the CDR3 is TGTGCCAGCAGTTCGTTACACCCGACAACGCAGCTAGCCAAAAACATTCAGTACTTC. Translating gives CASSSLHPTTQLAKNIQYF.

The CDR3 reads CASSLGLAGGVTDTQYF. CDR3 sequence (DNA): TGTGCCAGCAGCTTGGGACTAGCGGGAGGTGTCACAGATACGCAGTATTTT. The chain couples TRBV5-6 to TRBJ2-3, with 13 bases lining up with TRBD2. From germline, CDR1 is SGHDT and CDR2 YYEEEE. There are 17 residues in the CDR3. V lost 0 bases to trimming and J lost 2 bases; unmatched junction nucleotides: 3.

The V gene is TRBV4-2, the J gene TRBJ2-4; 8 positions match TRBD2. Per the germline V gene, CDR1 is LGHNA and CDR2 is YNFKEQ. The CDR3 sequence is 15 residues long. V gave up 4 bases and J gave up 6 bases; unmatched junction bases: 8. The CDR3 spells CASSRKTSGTNIQYF. In DNA form, the CDR3 reads TGTGCCAGCAGCCGGAAAACTAGCGGTACAAACATTCAGTACTTC.

The rearrangement joins TRBV6-1 to TRBJ1-3, with 8 bases lining up with TRBD1. Germline CDR1 MNHNS, CDR2 SASEGT. J gave up 0 bases and V 1 base, and 14 bases lay outside the gene matches. The CDR3 runs 20 residues. CDR3 DNA sequence: TGTGCCAGCAGTGAAGAGTGGGGCAGGGGGCCCTTAAGCTCTGGAAACACCATATATTTT. As protein: CASSEEWGRGPLSSGNTIYF.

This CDR3 is CASSFGTTTQETQYF. The DNA for the CDR3 is TGCGCCAGCAGCTTCGGGACTACTACTCAAGAGACCCAGTACTTC. This rearrangement joins TRBV4-1 to TRBJ2-5; TRBD2 matches at 7 bases. Trimming took 5 bases from V and 2 from J; bases not matched to a gene: 8. CDR3 length: 15 residues. The V gene's germline CDR1 is MGHRA and CDR2 YSYEKL.

The rearrangement joins TRBV28 to TRBJ2-1; TRBD2 matches 11 bases. J lost 2 bases, V lost 4 bases, and 10 bases had no gene match. This CDR3 has 18 amino acids. Germline CDR1 MDHEN, CDR2 SYDVKM. The CDR3 DNA reads as TGTGCCAGCAGTTCCACCCGGCTGACTAGCGGGGCCTACAATGAGCAGTTCTTC. Its protein product is CASSSTRLTSGAYNEQFF.

The chain recombines TRBV6-5 with TRBJ2-7; D may be TRBD1 (6 bases). The CDR3 totals 15 residues. The V gene's germline CDR1 is MNHEY and CDR2 SVGAGI. Trimming stripped 1 base from V and 2 bases from J, with 12 bases between. The chain's CDR3 is CASSYYGGQPYEQYF. CDR3 in DNA: TGTGCCAGCAGTTACTATGGGGGACAACCCTACGAGCAGTACTTC.

The chain recombines TRBV5-4 with TRBJ2-2; D is perhaps TRBD2 (6 bases). V was cut by 5 bases and J by 0 bases, with 20 bases left in between. This CDR3 is built from 18 residues. Germline lookup yields CDR1 SGHNT and CDR2 YYREEE (reference sequence). DNA for the CDR3: TGTGCCAGCAGTAGGACTACTCTGAGAGGGGCGAACACCGGGGAGCTGTTTTTT. Translating gives CASSRTTLRGANTGELFF.

V usage is TRBV27 and J usage is TRBJ1-1; TRBD1 is a possible D gene (5 bases). Germline V CDR1 and CDR2: MNHEY, SMNVEV (reference sequence). V lost 3 bases and J 2 bases, leaving 7 bases between the germline ends. The CDR3 consists of 13 residues. CDR3 in amino acids: CASSLGLNTEAFF. For the CDR3, the DNA is TGTGCCAGCAGTTTGGGACTTAACACTGAAGCTTTCTTT.

This chain connects TRBV7-8 to TRBJ2-5; 8 nucleotides line up with TRBD1. The CDR3 extends over 16 amino acids. Germline loops: CDR1 SGHVS, CDR2 FQNEAQ. The ends lost 5 bases at V and 0 bases at J; junction bases unmatched: 8. CDR3 sequence: CASSPGAGGYQETQYF. CDR3 nucleotides: TGTGCCAGCAGCCCTGGGGCAGGGGGCTACCAAGAGACCCAGTACTTC.

J is TRBJ2-1 and V is TRBV19; 8 nucleotides match TRBD2. The V gene end was trimmed by 4 bases and the J gene end by 7 bases; junction bases not matched to a gene: 6. CDR3 length: 14 amino acids. Germline V gene data show CDR1 as LNHDA and CDR2 as SQIVND (reference sequence). CDR3 amino acids: CASSRTSSRNEQFF. The CDR3 DNA sequence: TGTGCCAGTAGTAGGACTAGCAGCAGGAATGAGCAGTTCTTC. Combining the CDR3 with reference TRBV19 and TRBJ2-1 gives the whole variable domain DGGITQSPKYLFRKEGQNVTLSCEQNLNHDAMYWYRQDPGQGLRLIYYSQIVNDFQKGDIAEGYSVSREKKESFPLTVTSAQKNPTAFYLCASSRTSSRNEQFFGPGTRLTVL.

The J gene is TRBJ2-5, the V gene TRBV5-1; D perhaps matches TRBD1 (6 bases). Germline assignment: CDR1 SGHRS and CDR2 YFSETQ. The CDR3 consists of 14 residues. Trimming cost V 2 bases and J 2 bases, with 10 bases left between them. CDR3 sequence (DNA): TGCGCCAGCAGCTTCGGACAGCCTCAAGAGACCCAGTACTTC. It translates to CASSFGQPQETQYF.

The chain has TRBV29-1 and TRBJ1-4; a possible D gene is TRBD1 (5 bases). This CDR3 has 14 residues. Per germline, CDR1 SQVTM and CDR2 ANQGSEA. V lost 6 bases, J lost 7 bases, and 18 bases lay in between. The CDR3 DNA reads as TGCAGCGTCGCAGCAGGGTTTTCGGGTGAAAAACTGTTTTTT. Translating gives CSVAAGFSGEKLFF.

The J gene is TRBJ1-1, the V gene TRBV10-1; TRBD1 might be the D (5 bases). This CDR3 has 11 amino acids. Germline CDR1 and CDR2: WNHNN and SYGVQD (reference sequence). V was shortened by 0 bases and J by 10 bases, with 6 bases between the two germline ends. The CDR3 loop is CASSESGGAFF. In DNA, the CDR3 is TGCGCCAGCAGTGAGTCGGGGGGAGCTTTCTTT.

This chain links TRBV19 with TRBJ2-1; TRBD2 matches at 7 bases. The V and J ends lost 1 base and 6 bases, in that order; junction bases with no gene match: 6. The CDR3 spans 15 residues. In germline, CDR1 is LNHDA, CDR2 SQIVND (reference sequence). The CDR3 here is CASSIGRERFNEQFF. The CDR3 DNA sequence: TGTGCCAGTAGTATAGGGCGGGAGAGATTCAATGAGCAGTTCTTC.

The V call is TRBV2, the J call TRBJ2-7; D uncertain. V lost 7 bases to trimming and J lost 5 bases, with 18 bases between them. This CDR3 region has 14 residues. From germline, CDR1 is SNHLY and CDR2 FYNNEI. As DNA, the CDR3 is TGTGCCAGCACCGAGAGAGGCTCTCCGCACGAGCAGTACGTC. This translates into CASTERGSPHEQYV.

CDR3 bases: TGTGCCAGCAGTTTCGGTAAAAGTTCGGGGGAGCTGTTTTTT. It encodes CASSFGKSSGELFF. The chain is built from TRBV27 and TRBJ2-2; D unclear. V lost 3 bases and J 8 bases, leaving 13 bases between the germline ends. Germline V CDR1 and CDR2: MNHEY, SMNVEV (reference sequence). The CDR3 is 14 residues long.

The chain is built from TRBV5-1 and TRBJ2-5; TRBD2 matches 11 bases. CDR1 and CDR2 from the germline V gene are SGHRS and YFSETQ. V gave up 5 bases and J gave up 4 bases; unmatched junction bases: 7. This CDR3 has 15 amino acids. The CDR3 DNA reads as TGCGCCAGCAGATCCGGACTAGCGGGCCCAGAGACCCAGTACTTC. Residues: CASRSGLAGPETQYF.

The gene calls are TRBV14 and TRBJ2-1; weak D call: TRBD2 (5 bases). CDR1 SGHDN and CDR2 FVKESK come from the germline V gene. Trimming pared 2 bases from V and 8 bases from J, leaving 7 bases between. This CDR3 contains 12 residues. CDR3 loop: CASSQSGYEQFF. CDR3 DNA: TGTGCCAGCAGCCAAAGCGGCTATGAGCAGTTCTTC.